These T cell receptor beta chains were read from a single sample in a study of blood T cell repertoires in COVID-19. Method: immunoSEQ multiplex PCR; TCRdb's copy keeps in-frame clones and lacks some. Altogether about 270,000 clones are present, more than 75% being singletons, with the ten largest covering around 1.5%. The sequencing sample was made of peripheral blood. These receptors all stem from a woman aged 55-70 years who had recovered from COVID-19. Both conserved end residues are part of each CDR3. The D gene is left open where the match is weak. Not all rows give a size; the values are once, few, many and, for expanded clones, a class.

>TRBJ1-1|NA|NA|TRBV19
CASSMSPTNTEAFF
TGTGCCAGTAGTATGTCCCCTACGAACACTGAAGCTTTCTTT
>TRBJ1-1|NA|NA|TRBV25-1
CASSEWGTGKNTEAFF
TGTGCCAGCAGTGAATGGGGTACAGGCAAGAACACTGAAGCTTTCTTT
>TRBJ2-7|NA|few|TRBV6-5
CASNRETYEQYF
TGTGCCAGCAACCGGGAGACCTACGAGCAGTACTTC
>TRBJ1-2|NA|NA|TRBV4-2
CASSQGVAGKNYGYTF
TGTGCCAGCAGCCAAGGGGTGGCAGGGAAAAACTATGGCTACACCTTC
>TRBJ2-1|TRBD1|NA|TRBV27
CASTQDRTGVKQFF
TGTGCCAGCACCCAAGATCGGACAGGGGTAAAGCAGTTCTTC
>TRBJ2-7|TRBD1|NA|TRBV29-1
CSVGALGQGDEQYF
TGCAGCGTTGGGGCGCTTGGACAGGGGGACGAGCAGTACTTC
>TRBJ1-4|NA|NA|TRBV5-1
CASSPEAGSNEKLFF
TGCGCCAGCAGCCCCGAAGCGGGTTCTAATGAAAAACTGTTTTTT
>TRBJ1-6|NA|NA|TRBV5-1
CASSSRGVSYNSPLHF
TGCGCCAGCAGTTCACGCGGGGTCTCCTATAATTCACCCCTCCACTTT
>TRBJ2-7|TRBD2|few|TRBV9
CASSVAGGASSYEQYF
TGTGCCAGCAGCGTAGCGGGGGGGGCTTCCTCCTACGAGCAGTACTTC
>TRBJ1-1|NA|NA|TRBV2
CARGGGGGTEAFF
TGTGCCAGAGGCGGAGGCGGCGGCACTGAAGCTTTCTTT
>TRBJ1-2|NA|NA|TRBV6-5
CASSYDWGRPSGYTF
TGTGCCAGCAGTTACGATTGGGGCCGCCCAAGCGGCTACACCTTC
>TRBJ1-1|NA|NA|TRBV4-2
CASSPGNTEAFF
TGTGCCAGCAGCCCAGGGAACACTGAAGCTTTCTTT
>TRBJ1-5|TRBD1|NA|TRBV6-5
CASSTGGGQPQHF
TGTGCCAGCAGCACAGGGGGCGGACAGCCCCAGCATTTT
>TRBJ2-1|NA|once|TRBV12-3/TRBV12-4
CASSTQGYNEQFF
TGTGCCAGCAGCACCCAGGGATACAATGAGCAGTTCTTC
>TRBJ1-3|TRBD1|NA|TRBV7-9
CASSPTGGSGNTIYF
TGTGCCAGCAGCCCGACAGGGGGCTCTGGAAATACCATATATTTT
>TRBJ2-7|NA|NA|TRBV16
CASSQSPAGTPEVSEQYF
TGTGCCAGCAGCCAATCGCCCGCGGGGACCCCCGAGGTCTCCGAGCAGTACTTC
>TRBJ2-1|NA|NA|TRBV3-1/TRBV3-2
CASSDWGLSSYNEQFF
TGTGCCAGCAGCGACTGGGGCCTTAGCTCCTACAATGAGCAGTTCTTC
>TRBJ1-1|NA|few|TRBV28
CASRQPLGQVTEAFF
TGTGCCAGCAGACAGCCCCTTGGACAAGTCACTGAAGCTTTCTTT
>TRBJ2-2|TRBD2|NA|TRBV7-7
CASSLAPFRGGVLFF
TGTGCTAGCAGCTTAGCACCCTTTCGCGGGGGGGTGCTGTTTTTT
>TRBJ1-2|TRBD1|NA|TRBV29-1
CSVEEGPTGQGGGYTF
TGCAGCGTTGAAGAAGGCCCCACCGGACAGGGAGGAGGCTACACCTTC
>TRBJ1-1|TRBD1|few|TRBV7-9
CASSMDRPVIGAFF
TGTGCCAGCAGCATGGACAGGCCGGTAATCGGAGCTTTCTTT
>TRBJ2-3|TRBD1|NA|TRBV18
CASSPPGQGLDTQYF
TGTGCCAGCTCACCACCGGGACAGGGTTTAGATACGCAGTATTTT
>TRBJ1-6|NA|NA|TRBV7-2
CASSSGIRANSPLHF
TGTGCCAGCAGCTCCGGGATACGGGCTAATTCACCCCTCCACTTT